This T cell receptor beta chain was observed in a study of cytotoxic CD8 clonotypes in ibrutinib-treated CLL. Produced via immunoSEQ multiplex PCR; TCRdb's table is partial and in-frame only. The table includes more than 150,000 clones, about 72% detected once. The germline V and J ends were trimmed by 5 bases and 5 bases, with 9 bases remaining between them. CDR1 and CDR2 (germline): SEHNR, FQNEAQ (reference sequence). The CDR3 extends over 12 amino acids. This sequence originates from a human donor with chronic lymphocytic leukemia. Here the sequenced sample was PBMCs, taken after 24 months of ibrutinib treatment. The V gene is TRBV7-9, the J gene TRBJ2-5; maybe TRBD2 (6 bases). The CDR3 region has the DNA TGTGCCAGCAGCCGGGGGTTGGAGACCCAGTACTTC. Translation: CASSRGLETQYF.